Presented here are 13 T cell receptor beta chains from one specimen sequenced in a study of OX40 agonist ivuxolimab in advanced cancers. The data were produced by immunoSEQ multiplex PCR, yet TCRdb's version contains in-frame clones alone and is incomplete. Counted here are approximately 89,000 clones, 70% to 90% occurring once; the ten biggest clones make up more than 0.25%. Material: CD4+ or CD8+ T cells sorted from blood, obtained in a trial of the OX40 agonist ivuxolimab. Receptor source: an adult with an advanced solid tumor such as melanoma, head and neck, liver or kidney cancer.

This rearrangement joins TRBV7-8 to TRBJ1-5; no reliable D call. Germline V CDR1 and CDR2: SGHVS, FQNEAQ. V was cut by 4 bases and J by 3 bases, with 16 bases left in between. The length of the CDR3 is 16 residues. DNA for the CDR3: TGTGCCAGCAGCTCCACGAAGGGAGGAGTCAATCAGCCCCAGCATTTT. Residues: CASSSTKGGVNQPQHF.

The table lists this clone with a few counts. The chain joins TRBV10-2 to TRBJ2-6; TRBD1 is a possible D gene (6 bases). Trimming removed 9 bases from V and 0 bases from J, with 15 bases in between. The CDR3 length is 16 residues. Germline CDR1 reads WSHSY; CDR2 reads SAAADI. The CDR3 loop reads CARVGTPSSGANVLTF. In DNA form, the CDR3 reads TGCGCCAGGGTCGGGACACCTAGCTCTGGGGCCAACGTCCTGACTTTC.

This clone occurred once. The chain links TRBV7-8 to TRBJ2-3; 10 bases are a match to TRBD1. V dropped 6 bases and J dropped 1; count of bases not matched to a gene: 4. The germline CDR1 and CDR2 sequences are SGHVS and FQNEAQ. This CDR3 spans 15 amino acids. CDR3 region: CASSRDRGRTDTQYF. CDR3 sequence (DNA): TGTGCCAGCAGTCGTGACAGGGGGCGCACAGATACGCAGTATTTT.

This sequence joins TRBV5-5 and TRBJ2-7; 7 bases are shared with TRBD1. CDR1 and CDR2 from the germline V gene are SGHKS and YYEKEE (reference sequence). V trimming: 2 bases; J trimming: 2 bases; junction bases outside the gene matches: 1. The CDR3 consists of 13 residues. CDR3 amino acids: CASSFGQAYEQYF. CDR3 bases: TGTGCCAGCAGCTTTGGACAGGCCTACGAGCAGTACTTC.

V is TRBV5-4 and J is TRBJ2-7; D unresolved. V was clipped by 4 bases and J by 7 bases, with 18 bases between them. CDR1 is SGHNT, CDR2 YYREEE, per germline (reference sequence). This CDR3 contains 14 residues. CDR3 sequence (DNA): TGTGCCAGCAGCCGCCTAACAGTCCCGTGGGAGCAGTACTTC. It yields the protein CASSRLTVPWEQYF.

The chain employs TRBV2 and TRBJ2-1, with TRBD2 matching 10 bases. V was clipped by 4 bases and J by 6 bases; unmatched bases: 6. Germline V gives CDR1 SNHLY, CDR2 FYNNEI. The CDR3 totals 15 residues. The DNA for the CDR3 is TGTGCCAGCAGTGGGCGAAGCGGGGGGGCCAATGAGCAGTTCTTC. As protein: CASSGRSGGANEQFF.

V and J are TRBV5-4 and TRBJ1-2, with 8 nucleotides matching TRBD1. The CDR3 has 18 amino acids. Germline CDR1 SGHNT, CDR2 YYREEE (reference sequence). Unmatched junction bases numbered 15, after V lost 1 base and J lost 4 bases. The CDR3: CASSLSRTGRVGGYGYTF. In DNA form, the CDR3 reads TGTGCCAGCAGCTTGTCTCGGACAGGGAGGGTAGGCGGCTATGGCTACACCTTC. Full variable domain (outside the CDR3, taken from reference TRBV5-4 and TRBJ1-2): ETGVTQSPTHLIKTRGQQVTLRCSSQSGHNTVSWYQQALGQGPQFIFQYYREEENGRGNFPPRFSGLQFPNYSSELNVNALELDDSALYLCASSLSRTGRVGGYGYTFGSGTRLTVV.

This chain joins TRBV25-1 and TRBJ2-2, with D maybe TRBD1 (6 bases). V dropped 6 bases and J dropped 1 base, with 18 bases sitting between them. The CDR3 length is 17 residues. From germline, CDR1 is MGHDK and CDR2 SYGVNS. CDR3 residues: CASSRRVWGQNTGELFF. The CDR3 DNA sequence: TGTGCCAGCAGCCGCCGGGTATGGGGGCAGAACACCGGGGAGCTGTTTTTT.

The CDR3 protein is CAWSQGTQPQHF. CDR3 sequence (DNA): TGTGCCTGGAGTCAGGGAACTCAGCCCCAGCATTTT. The V gene is TRBV30, the J gene TRBJ1-5; tentative D call: TRBD1 (5 bases). Trimming took 2 bases from V and 6 from J, leaving 8 bases between them. CDR1 is GTSNPN and CDR2 is SVGIG in the germline V gene (reference sequence). The CDR3 loop spans 12 amino acids.

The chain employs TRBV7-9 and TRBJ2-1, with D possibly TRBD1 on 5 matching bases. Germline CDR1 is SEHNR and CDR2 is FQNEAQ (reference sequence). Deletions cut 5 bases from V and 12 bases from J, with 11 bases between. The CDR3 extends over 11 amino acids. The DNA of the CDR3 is TGTGCCAGCAGCCAGTACCAGGGGCAGTTCTTC. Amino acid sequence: CASSQYQGQFF. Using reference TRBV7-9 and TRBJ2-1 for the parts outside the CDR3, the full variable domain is DTGVSQNPRHKITKRGQNVTFRCDPISEHNRLYWYRQTLGQGPEFLTYFQNEAQLEKSRLLSDRFSAERPKGSFSTLEIQRTEQGDSAMYLCASSQYQGQFFGPGTRLTVL.

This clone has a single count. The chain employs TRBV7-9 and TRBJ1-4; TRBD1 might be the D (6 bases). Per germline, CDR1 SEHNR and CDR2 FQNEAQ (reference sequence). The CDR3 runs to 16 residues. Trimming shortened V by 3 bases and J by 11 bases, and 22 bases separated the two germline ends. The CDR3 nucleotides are TGTGCCAGCAGCTTGGGGGGCGACTCCCTAAAGGCGAAACTGTTTTTT. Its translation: CASSLGGDSLKAKLFF.

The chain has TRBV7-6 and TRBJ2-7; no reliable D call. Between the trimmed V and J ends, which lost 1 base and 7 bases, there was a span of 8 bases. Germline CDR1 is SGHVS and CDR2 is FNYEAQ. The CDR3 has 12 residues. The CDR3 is CASSLEGREQYF. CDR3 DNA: TGTGCCAGCAGCTTAGAGGGTAGGGAGCAGTACTTC.

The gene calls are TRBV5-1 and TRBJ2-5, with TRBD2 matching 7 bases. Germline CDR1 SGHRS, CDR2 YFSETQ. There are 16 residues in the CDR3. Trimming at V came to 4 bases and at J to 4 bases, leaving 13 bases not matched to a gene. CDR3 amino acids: CASSPSLRGRRETQYF. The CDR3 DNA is TGCGCCAGCAGCCCCTCCCTGCGGGGGAGGAGAGAGACCCAGTACTTC.